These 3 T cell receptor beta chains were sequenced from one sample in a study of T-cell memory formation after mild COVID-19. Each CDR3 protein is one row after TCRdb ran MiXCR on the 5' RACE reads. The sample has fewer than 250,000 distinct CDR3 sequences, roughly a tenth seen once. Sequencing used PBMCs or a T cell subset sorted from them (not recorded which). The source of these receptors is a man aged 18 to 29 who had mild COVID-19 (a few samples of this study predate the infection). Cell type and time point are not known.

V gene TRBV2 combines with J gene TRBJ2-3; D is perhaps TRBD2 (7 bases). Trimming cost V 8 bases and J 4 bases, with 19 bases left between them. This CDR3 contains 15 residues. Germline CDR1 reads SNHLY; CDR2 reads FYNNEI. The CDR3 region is CASGLRGASPDTQYF. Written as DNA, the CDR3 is TGTGCCAGCGGCCTCCGGGGGGCTTCCCCAGATACGCAGTATTTT.

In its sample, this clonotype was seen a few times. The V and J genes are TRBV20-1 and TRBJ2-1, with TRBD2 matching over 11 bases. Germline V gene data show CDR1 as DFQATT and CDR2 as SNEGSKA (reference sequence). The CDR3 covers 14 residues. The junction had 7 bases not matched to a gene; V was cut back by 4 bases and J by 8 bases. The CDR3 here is CSAKLAGGGDEQFF. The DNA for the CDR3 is TGCAGTGCTAAGCTAGCGGGGGGCGGAGATGAGCAGTTCTTC.

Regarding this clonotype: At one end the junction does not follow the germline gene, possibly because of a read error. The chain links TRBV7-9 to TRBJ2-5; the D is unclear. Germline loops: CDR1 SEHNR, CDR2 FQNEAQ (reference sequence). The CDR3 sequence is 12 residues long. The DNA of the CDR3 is TGTGCCAGCAGCTTAACAAAGGAGATCCAGTACTTC. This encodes CASSLTKEIQYF.